The clone carrying this T cell receptor (beta chain) was observed a handful of times. Its antigen is still unknown. The sample comes from a study of shared clonotypes between healthy human individuals. Study-wide points: Relative to their counterparts shared across all four donors, non-shared clonotypes exhibited diminished generation probabilities.

Sequencing used immunoSEQ multiplex PCR; TCRdb keeps in-frame clones, though not all of them. The repertoire holds fewer than 3 million clones, roughly 90% seen once, with roughly 0.34% in the top ten. Trimming removed 1 base at V and 5 bases at J, with 8 bases between. The CDR3 extends over 13 amino acids. Germline V CDR1 and CDR2: SGHTA, FQGTGA. The source is a man younger than 35 in good health. Some clones in this sample may be carry-over from other donors' samples. The specimen was naive CD4+ T cells from PBMCs. Subset indicated: CD45RA+ positively selected. The rearrangement joins TRBV7-3 to TRBJ1-1; D is unresolved. The CDR3: CASSLNSKTEAFF. The DNA of the CDR3 is TGTGCCAGCAGCTTAAACTCGAAGACTGAAGCTTTCTTT.